This TCR beta chain emerged from a study of regulatory dendritic cells for organ transplantation. Study details: Dendritic cell cultures received LPS on day 6. The study, taken as a whole, reports: Memory T cells were less diverse than naive, with memory CD8+ most oligoclonal. The authors noted considerable between-person heterogeneity in alloreactive memory CD8+ cells.

CFSE-labeled sorted T cells met regulatory or mature dendritic cells for less than 6 days. The ends lost 4 bases at V and 0 bases at J; junction bases unmatched: 3. This CDR3 spans 16 amino acids. CDR1 is MRHNA, CDR2 SNTAGT, per germline. This clone has a single count. Its antigen remains unknown. Method: immunoSEQ multiplex PCR; TCRdb's copy keeps in-frame clones and lacks some. The sample has around 19,000 clones, 70% to 90% seen once. Sequencing used naive CD4+ T cells from blood cultured with regulatory dendritic cells. As for subset: CD45RA+ naive T cells. This receptor was identified in a human donor in good health. The genes are TRBV6-4 and TRBJ2-3, with 11 positions matching TRBD2. The CDR3 DNA sequence: TGTGCCAGCAGTGTGACTAGCGGGGCAAGCACAGATACGCAGTATTTT. Protein product: CASSVTSGASTDTQYF.